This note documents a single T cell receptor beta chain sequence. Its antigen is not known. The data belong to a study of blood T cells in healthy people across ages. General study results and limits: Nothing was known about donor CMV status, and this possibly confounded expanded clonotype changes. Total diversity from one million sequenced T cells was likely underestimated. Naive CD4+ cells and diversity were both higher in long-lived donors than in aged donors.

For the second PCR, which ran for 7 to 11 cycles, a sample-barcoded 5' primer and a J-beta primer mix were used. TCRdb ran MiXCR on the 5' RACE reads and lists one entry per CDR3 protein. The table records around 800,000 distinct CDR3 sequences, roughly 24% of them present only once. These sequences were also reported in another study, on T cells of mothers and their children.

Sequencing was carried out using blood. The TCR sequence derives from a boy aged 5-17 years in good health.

CDR3 in DNA: TGCAGCGTTGATACAGTGGGCTCTGGGGCCAACGTCCTGACTTTC. This encodes CSVDTVGSGANVLTF. The chain employs TRBV29-1 and TRBJ2-6; no definite D call. V lost 3 bases, J lost 0 bases, and 9 bases lay in between. This CDR3 has 15 amino acids. Germline lookup yields CDR1 SQVTM and CDR2 ANQGSEA.